A selection of T cell receptor beta chains follows, all from one sample in a study of naive and memory T cell subsets. TCRdb reprocessed the UMI-ligation and nested PCR reads via MiXCR and lists one record per CDR3 protein. This sample has about 21,000 distinct CDR3 sequences, with about 10% found just once. The sequencing sample was made of central memory CD8+ T cells from blood. The receptor source for this set is a human donor in good health. Both conserved end residues are part of each CDR3. Fields, in order: D gene, J gene, clone size, V gene, CDR3 protein, CDR3 DNA. The D gene is left open where the match is weak. Clone size is not always given. Where it is, it says once, few, many or a class for expanded clones.

.,TRBJ2-3,.,TRBV6-1,CASSEGPSPVADTQYF,TGTGCCAGCAGTGAAGGCCCTTCGCCGGTGGCAGATACGCAGTATTTT
.,TRBJ1-1,few,TRBV19,CASSIRGPNTEAFF,TGTGCCAGTAGTATAAGGGGTCCGAACACTGAAGCTTTCTTT
.,TRBJ1-5,hyperexpanded,TRBV12-3/TRBV12-4,CASSFGNQPQHF,TGTGCCAGCAGTTTCGGGAATCAGCCCCAGCATTTT
TRBD2,TRBJ2-7,.,TRBV6-2/TRBV6-3,CASSSSGGLYEQYF,TGTGCCAGCAGTTCTAGCGGGGGCCTCTACGAGCAGTACTTC
.,TRBJ2-1,.,TRBV25-1,CASCLHYDNEQFF,TGTGCCAGCTGTCTCCACTACGACAATGAGCAGTTCTTC
.,TRBJ2-2,.,TRBV12-5,CASGLDLAGELFF,TGTGCTAGTGGTTTGGACTTAGCCGGGGAGCTGTTTTTT
.,TRBJ2-7,few,TRBV6-5,CASSPLTAAYEQYF,TGTGCCAGCAGCCCGTTGACAGCGGCCTACGAGCAGTACTTC
TRBD2,TRBJ2-3,many,TRBV6-2/TRBV6-3,CASSYSLAGGADTQYF,TGTGCCAGCAGTTACTCGCTAGCGGGAGGTGCAGATACGCAGTATTTT
.,TRBJ1-1,many,TRBV2,CASSELGMNTEAFF,TGTGCCAGCAGTGAATTGGGGATGAACACTGAAGCTTTCTTT
.,TRBJ1-5,few,TRBV7-9,CASSFALGEPQHF,TGTGCCAGCAGCTTCGCACTGGGCGAGCCCCAGCATTTT